This T cell receptor beta chain was sequenced during a study of CD8 T cells in Susac syndrome. The wider study: Treatment at blood withdrawal was none, corticosteroids, or intravenous immunoglobulin alone in Susac syndrome patients.

Findings and caveats of the study: Peak Susac CD8+ clonal expansion occurred in TEMRA cells and active patients.

When the RNA was reverse transcribed, random hexamers were used with an input of roughly 0.5 to 1 ug. One entry per CDR3 protein results from TCRdb running MiXCR on the immunoSEQ multiplex PCR reads. There are 95,000 to 150,000 distinct CDR3 sequences in the sample; around 94% occur only once, and about 0.19% lies in the top ten. In regard to this clonotype: Its cognate antigen is unknown.

Blood CD8+ and CD4+ T cells underwent high-throughput TCR beta sequencing. TEMRA cells were enriched by FACS, and CD4+ and CD8+ T cells were negatively isolated. The CDR3 is made up of 13 amino acids. V was cut by 3 bases and J by 4 bases, with 12 bases left in between. Looked up from germline, CDR1 is DFQATT and CDR2 is SNEGSKA (reference sequence). The TCR comes from a human donor with Susac syndrome. The specimen sequenced was CD8+ T cells from PBMCs. The chain has TRBV20-1 and TRBJ1-1; unclear D gene. The CDR3 loop reads CSASPDGGTEAFF. The CDR3, as DNA: TGCAGTGCTAGTCCCGACGGAGGCACTGAAGCTTTCTTT.